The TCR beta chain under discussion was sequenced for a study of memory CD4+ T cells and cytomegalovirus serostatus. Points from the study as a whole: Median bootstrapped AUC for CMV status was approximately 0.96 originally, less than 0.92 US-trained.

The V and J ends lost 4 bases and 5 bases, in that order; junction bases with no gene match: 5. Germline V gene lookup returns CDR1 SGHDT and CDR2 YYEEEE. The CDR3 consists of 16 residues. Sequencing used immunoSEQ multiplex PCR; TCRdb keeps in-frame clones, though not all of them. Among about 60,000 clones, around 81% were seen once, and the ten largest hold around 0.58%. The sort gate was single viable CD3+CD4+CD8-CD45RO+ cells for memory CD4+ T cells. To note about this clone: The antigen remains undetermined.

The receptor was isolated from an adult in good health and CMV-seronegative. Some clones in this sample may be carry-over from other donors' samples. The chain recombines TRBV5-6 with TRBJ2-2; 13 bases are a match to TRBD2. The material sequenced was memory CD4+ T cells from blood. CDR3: CASSPGGLAGTGELFF. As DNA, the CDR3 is TGTGCCAGCAGCCCCGGGGGACTAGCGGGGACCGGGGAGCTGTTTTTT.